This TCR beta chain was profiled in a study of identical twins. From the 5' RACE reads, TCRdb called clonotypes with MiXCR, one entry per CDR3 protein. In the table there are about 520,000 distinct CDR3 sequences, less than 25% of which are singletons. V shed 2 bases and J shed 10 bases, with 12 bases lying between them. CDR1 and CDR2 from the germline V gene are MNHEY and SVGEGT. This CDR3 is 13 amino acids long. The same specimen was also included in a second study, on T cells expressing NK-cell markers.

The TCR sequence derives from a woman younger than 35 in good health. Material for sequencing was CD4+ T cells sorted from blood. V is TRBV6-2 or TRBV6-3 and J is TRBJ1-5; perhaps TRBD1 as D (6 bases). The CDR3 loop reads CASSYDRTGPQHF. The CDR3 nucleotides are TGTGCCAGCAGTTACGACAGGACCGGCCCCCAGCATTTT.